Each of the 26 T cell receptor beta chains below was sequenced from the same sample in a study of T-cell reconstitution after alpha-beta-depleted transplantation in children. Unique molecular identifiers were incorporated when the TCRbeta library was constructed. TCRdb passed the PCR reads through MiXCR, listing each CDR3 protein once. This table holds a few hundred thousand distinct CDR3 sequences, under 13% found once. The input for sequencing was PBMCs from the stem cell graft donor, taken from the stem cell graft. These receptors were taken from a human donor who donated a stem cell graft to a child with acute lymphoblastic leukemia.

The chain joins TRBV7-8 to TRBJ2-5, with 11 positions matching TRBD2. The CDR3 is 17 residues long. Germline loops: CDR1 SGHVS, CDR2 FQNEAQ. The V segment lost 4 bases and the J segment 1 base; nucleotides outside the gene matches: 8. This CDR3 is CASSSFSGRGGQETQYF. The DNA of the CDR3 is TGTGCCAGCAGCTCTTTTAGCGGGAGGGGCGGCCAAGAGACCCAGTACTTC. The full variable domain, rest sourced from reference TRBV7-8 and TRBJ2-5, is GAGVSQSPRYKVAKRGQDVALRCDPISGHVSLFWYQQALGQGPEFLTYFQNEAQLDKSGLPSDRFFAERPEGSVSTLKIQRTQQEDSAVYLCASSSFSGRGGQETQYFGPGTRLLVL.

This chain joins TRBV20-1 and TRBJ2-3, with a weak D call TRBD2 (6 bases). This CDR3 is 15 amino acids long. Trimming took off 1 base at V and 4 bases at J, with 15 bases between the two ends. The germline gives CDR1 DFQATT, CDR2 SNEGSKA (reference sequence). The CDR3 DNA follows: TGCAGTGCTAGAGGGCGGGGCCGTCTGCCAGATACGCAGTATTTT. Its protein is CSARGRGRLPDTQYF.

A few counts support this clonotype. Written as DNA, the CDR3 is TGTGCCAGCAGTTTAGGGGACTTGATCTACAATGAGCAGTTCTTC. As protein: CASSLGDLIYNEQFF. The chain joins TRBV12-3 or TRBV12-4 to TRBJ2-1, with D possibly TRBD2 on 6 matching bases. The CDR3 is 15 amino acids. Trimming left V 1 base short and J 3 bases short, with 10 bases between.

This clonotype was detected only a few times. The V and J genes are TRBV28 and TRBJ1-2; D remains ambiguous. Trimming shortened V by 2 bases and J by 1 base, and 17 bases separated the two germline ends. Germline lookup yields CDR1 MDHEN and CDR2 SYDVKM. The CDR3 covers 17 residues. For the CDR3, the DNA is TGTGCCAGCAGTTTAAGAACGCCTTACTTCCTTAACTATGGCTACACCTTC. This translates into CASSLRTPYFLNYGYTF.

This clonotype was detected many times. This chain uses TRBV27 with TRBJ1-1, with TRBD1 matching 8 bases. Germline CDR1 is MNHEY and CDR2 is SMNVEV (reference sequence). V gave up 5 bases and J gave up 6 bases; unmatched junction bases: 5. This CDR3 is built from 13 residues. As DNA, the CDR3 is TGTGCCAGCAGTCACGGACAGGGCGCTGAAGCTTTCTTT. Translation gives CASSHGQGAEAFF.

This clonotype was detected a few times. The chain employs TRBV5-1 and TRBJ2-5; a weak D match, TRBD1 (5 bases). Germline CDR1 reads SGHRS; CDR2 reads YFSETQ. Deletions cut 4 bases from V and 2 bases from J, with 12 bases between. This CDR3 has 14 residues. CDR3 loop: CASSTGDSQETQYF. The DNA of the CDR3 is TGCGCCAGCAGCACCGGAGACAGTCAAGAGACCCAGTACTTC.

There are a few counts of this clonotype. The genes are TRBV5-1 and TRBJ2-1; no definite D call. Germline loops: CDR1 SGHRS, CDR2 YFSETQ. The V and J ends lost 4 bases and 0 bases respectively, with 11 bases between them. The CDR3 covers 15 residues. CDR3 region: CASSGSSSSYNEQFF. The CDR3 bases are TGCGCCAGCAGCGGTAGCAGTAGCTCCTACAATGAGCAGTTCTTC.

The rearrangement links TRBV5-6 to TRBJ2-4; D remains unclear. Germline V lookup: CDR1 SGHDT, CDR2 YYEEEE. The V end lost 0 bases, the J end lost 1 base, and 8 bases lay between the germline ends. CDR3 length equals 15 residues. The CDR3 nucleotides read TGTGCCAGCAGCTTGGCGGGCCCGGCCAAAAACATTCAGTACTTC. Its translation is CASSLAGPAKNIQYF. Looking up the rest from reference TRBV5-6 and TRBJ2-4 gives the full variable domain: DAGVTQSPTHLIKTRGQQVTLRCSPKSGHDTVSWYQQALGQGPQFIFQYYEEEERQRGNFPDRFSGHQFPNYSSELNVNALLLGDSALYLCASSLAGPAKNIQYFGAGTRLSVL.

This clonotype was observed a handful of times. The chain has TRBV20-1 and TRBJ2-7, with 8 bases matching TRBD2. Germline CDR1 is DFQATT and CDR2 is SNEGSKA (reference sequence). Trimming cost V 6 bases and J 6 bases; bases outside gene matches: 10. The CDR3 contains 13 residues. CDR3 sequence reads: CSAILAAVGEQYF. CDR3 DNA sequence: TGCAGTGCCATACTAGCGGCTGTTGGCGAGCAGTACTTC.

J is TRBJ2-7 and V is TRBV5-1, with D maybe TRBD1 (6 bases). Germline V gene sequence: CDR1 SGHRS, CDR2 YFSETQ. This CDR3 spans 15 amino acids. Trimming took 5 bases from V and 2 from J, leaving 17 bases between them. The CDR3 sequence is CASRLDGTSAYEQYF. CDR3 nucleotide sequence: TGCGCCAGCAGACTCGACGGGACATCCGCCTACGAGCAGTACTTC. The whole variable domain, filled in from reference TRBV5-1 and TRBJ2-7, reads KAGVTQTPRYLIKTRGQQVTLSCSPISGHRSVSWYQQTPGQGLQFLFEYFSETQRNKGNFPGRFSGRQFSNSRSEMNVSTLELGDSALYLCASRLDGTSAYEQYFGPGTRLTVT.

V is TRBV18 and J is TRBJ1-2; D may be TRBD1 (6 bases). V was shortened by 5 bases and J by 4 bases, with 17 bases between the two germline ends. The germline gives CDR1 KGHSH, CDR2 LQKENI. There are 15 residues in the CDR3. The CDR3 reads CASSFNRVSIYGYTF. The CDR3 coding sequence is TGTGCCAGCTCATTCAACAGGGTTTCCATCTATGGCTACACCTTC.

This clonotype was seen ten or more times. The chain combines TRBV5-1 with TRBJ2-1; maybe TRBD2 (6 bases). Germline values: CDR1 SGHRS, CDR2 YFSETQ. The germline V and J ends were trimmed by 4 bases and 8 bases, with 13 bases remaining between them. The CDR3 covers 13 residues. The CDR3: CASSVWGEDEQFF. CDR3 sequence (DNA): TGCGCCAGCAGCGTATGGGGGGAGGATGAGCAGTTCTTC.

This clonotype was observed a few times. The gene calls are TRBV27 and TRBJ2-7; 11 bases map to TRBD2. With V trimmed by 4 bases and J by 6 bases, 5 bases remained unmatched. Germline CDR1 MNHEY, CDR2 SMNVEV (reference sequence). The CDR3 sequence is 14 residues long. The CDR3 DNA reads TGTGCCAGCAGTTACACACTAGCGGGGGCCGAGCAGTACTTC. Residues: CASSYTLAGAEQYF.

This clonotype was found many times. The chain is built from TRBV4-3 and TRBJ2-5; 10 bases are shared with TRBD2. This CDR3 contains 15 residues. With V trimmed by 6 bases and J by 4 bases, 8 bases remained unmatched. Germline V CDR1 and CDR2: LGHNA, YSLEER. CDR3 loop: CASRLGLAGVETQYF. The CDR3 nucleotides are TGCGCCAGCAGGCTGGGTCTAGCGGGAGTAGAGACCCAGTACTTC.

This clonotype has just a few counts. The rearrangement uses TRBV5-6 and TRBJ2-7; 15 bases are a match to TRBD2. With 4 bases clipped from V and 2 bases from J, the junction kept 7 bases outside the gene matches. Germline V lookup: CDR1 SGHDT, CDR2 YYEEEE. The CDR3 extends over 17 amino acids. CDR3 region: CASSPQGLAGGPYEQYF. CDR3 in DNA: TGTGCCAGCAGCCCCCAGGGACTAGCGGGAGGTCCCTACGAGCAGTACTTC.

CDR3 coding DNA: TGTGCCAGCAGTACCCCGGGACTAGCGATACTAGGCTACAATGAGCAGTTCTTC. Translation: CASSTPGLAILGYNEQFF. The chain combines TRBV6-2 or TRBV6-3 with TRBJ2-1, with 10 bases fitting TRBD2. Germline assignment: CDR1 MNHEY and CDR2 SVGEGT. The J segment lost 3 bases and the V segment lost 5 bases, leaving 13 bases of the junction unmatched. The length of the CDR3 is 18 residues.

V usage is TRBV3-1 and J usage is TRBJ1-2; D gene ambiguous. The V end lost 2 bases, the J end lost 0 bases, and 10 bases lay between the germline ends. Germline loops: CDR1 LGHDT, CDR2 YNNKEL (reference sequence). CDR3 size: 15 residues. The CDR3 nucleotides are TGTGCCAGCAGCCAAAGGTCCCTAGCTAACTATGGCTACACCTTC. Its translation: CASSQRSLANYGYTF.

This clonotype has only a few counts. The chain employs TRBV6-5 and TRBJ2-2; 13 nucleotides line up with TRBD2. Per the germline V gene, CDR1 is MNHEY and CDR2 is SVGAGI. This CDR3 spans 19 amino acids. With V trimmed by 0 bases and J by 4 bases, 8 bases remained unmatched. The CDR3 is CASSYSIGRLAGGTGELFF. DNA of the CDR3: TGTGCCAGCAGTTACTCGATAGGGAGACTAGCGGGAGGCACCGGGGAGCTGTTTTTT.

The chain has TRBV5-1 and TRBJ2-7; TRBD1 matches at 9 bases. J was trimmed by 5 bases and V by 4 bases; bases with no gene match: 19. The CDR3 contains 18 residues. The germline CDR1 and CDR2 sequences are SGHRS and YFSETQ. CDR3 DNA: TGCGCCAGCAGCAAGGGACAGGGTGGCCCCCCGGGGGCCCACGAGCAGTACTTC. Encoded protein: CASSKGQGGPPGAHEQYF.

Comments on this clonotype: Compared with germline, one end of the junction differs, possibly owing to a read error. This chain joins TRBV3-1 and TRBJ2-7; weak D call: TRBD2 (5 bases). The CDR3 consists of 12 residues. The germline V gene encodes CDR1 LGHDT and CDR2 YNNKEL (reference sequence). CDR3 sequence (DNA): TGTGCCGGCAGCCCAGCCGGGATCGAGCAGTACTTC. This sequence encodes CAGSPAGIEQYF.

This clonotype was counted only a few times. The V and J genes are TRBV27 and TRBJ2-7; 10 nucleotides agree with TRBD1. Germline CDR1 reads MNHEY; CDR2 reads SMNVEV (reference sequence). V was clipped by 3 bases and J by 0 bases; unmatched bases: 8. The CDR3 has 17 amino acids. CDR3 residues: CASSFGQGGLVSYEQYF. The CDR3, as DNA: TGTGCCAGCAGTTTCGGACAGGGGGGTTTAGTCTCCTACGAGCAGTACTTC.

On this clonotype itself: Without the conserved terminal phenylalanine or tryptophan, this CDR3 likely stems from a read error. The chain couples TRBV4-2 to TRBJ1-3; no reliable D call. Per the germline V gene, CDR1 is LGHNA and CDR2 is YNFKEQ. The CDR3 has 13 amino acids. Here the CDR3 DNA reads TGTGCCAGCAGCGAAGATTTGGGAAACACCATATATTTG. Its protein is CASSEDLGNTIYL.

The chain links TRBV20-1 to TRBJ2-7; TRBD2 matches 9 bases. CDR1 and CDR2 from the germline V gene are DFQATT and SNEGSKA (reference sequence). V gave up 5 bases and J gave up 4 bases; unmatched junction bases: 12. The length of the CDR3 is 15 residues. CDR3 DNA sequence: TGCAGTGCTCCCATACCTAGCGGGACCGAATACGAGCAGTACTTC. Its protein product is CSAPIPSGTEYEQYF.

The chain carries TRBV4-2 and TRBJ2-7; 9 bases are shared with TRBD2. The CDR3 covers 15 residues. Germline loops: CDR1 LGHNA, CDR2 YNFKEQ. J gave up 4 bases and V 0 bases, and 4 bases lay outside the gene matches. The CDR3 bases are TGTGCCAGCAGCCAAGATAGCGGGAGAGGGTACGAGCAGTACTTC. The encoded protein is CASSQDSGRGYEQYF.

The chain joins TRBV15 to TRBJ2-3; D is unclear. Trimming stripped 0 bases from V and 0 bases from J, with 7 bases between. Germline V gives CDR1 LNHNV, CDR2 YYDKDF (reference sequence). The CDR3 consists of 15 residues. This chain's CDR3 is CATSRDVTSTDTQYF. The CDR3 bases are TGTGCCACCAGCAGAGATGTGACCAGCACAGATACGCAGTATTTT.

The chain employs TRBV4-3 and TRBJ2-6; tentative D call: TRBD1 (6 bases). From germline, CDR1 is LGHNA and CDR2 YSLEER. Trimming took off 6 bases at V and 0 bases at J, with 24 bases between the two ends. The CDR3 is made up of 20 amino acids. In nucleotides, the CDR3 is TGCGCCAGCAGTCGAACCCTAACAGGGCCATCACGCTCTGGGGCCAACGTCCTGACTTTC. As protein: CASSRTLTGPSRSGANVLTF.